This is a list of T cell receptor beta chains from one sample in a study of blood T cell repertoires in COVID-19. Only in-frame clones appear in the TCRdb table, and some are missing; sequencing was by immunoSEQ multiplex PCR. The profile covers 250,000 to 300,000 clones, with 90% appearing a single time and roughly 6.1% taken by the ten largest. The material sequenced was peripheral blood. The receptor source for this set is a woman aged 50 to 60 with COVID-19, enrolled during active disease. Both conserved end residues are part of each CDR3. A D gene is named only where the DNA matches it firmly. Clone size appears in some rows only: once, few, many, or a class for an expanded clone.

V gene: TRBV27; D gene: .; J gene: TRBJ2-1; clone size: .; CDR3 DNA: TGTGCCAGCAGTTTACGGACGAGCGGAGGAAGAAATGAGCAGTTCTTC; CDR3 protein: CASSLRTSGGRNEQFF
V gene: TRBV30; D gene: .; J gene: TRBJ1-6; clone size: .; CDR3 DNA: TGTGCCTGGGTTGTAGGACACCCTAATAATTCACCCCTCCACTTT; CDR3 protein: CAWVVGHPNNSPLHF
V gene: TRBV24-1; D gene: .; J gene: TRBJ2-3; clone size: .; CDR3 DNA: TGTGCCACCAGTGAGGGAGGAGCGACCACAGATACGCAGTATTTT; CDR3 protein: CATSEGGATTDTQYF
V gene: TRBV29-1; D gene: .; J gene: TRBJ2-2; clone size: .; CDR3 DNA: TGCAGCGTTACGGGGGTTAACACCGGGGAGCTGTTTTTT; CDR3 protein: CSVTGVNTGELFF
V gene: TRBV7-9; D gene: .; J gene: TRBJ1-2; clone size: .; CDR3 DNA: TGTGCCAGCAGCACAAGGGCCATGGGGCAGCCATTAGGTGGCTACACCTTC; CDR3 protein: CASSTRAMGQPLGGYTF
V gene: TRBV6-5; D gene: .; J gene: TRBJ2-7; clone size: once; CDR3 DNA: TGTGCCAGCAGTTACTCTACAGGTCGCGGATACGAGCAGTACTTC; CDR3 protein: CASSYSTGRGYEQYF
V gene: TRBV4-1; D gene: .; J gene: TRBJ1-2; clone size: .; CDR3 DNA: TGCGCCAGCAGCCAGTCAGGATATGGCTACACCTTC; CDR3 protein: CASSQSGYGYTF
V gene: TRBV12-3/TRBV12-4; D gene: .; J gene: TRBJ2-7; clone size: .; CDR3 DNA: TGTGCCAGCAGTTTGGGCCCCTCCCGGGGGCAGTACTTC; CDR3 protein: CASSLGPSRGQYF
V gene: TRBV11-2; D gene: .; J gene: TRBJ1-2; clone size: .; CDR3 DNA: TGTGCCAGCAGCTTAGGGAGCAACTATGGCTACACCTTC; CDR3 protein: CASSLGSNYGYTF
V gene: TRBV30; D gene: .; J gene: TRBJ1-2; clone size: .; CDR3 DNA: TGTGCCTGGAGTCGGGATCCTCTAGAATCTGGCTACACCTTC; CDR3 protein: CAWSRDPLESGYTF
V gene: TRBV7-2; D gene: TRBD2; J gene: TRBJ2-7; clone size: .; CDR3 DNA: TGTGCCAGCAGCTTAGCGCTAGCGGACACCTACGAGCAGTACTTC; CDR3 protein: CASSLALADTYEQYF
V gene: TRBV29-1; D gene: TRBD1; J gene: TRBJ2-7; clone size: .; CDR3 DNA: TGCAGCATCGGACAGGGGGCTTTGAGCGAGCAGTACTTC; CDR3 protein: CSIGQGALSEQYF
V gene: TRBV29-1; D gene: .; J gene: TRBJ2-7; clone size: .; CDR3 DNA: TGCAGCGTTGCTTTAGTCTCCTACGAGCAGTACTTC; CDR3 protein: CSVALVSYEQYF
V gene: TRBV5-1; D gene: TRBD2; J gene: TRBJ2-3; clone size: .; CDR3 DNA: TGCGCCAGCAGCACTAGCGGGAGAAGGTCCACAGATACGCAGTATTTT; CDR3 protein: CASSTSGRRSTDTQYF
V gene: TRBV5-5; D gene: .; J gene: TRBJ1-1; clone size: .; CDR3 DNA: TGTGCCAGCACCCACGGGGTGAATCATGACACTGAAGCTTTCTTT; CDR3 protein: CASTHGVNHDTEAFF
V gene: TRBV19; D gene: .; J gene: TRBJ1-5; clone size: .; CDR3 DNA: TGTGCCAGTAGTATCGGAGGGGTAAGGAATCAGCCCCAGCATTTT; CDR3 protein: CASSIGGVRNQPQHF
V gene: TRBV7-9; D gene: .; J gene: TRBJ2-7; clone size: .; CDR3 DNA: TGTGCCAGCAGCGAGCTCTACGAGCAGTACTTC; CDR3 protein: CASSELYEQYF
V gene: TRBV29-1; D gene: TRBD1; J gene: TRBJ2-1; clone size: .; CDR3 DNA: TGCAGCGTTGACAGACAGGGTTACAATGAGCAGTTCTTC; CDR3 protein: CSVDRQGYNEQFF
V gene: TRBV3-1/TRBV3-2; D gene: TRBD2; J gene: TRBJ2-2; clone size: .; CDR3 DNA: TGTGCCAGCAGCCAAGAAGCCGCGGGAGGCACCGGGGAGCTGTTTTTT; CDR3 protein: CASSQEAAGGTGELFF
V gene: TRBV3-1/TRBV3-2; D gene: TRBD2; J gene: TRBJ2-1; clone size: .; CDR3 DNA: TGTGCCAGCAGCCGTAATAGACTAGCGGCCGACTACAATGAGCAGTTCTTC; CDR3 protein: CASSRNRLAADYNEQFF
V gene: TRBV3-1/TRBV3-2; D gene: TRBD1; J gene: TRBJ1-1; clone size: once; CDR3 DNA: TGTGCCAGCAGACAGGGGGGGACTGAAGCTTTCTTT; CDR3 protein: CASRQGGTEAFF
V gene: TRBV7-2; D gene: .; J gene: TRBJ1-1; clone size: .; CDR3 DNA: TGTGCCAGCAGCCGCAGACAGGCCAACACTGAAGCTTTCTTT; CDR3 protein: CASSRRQANTEAFF
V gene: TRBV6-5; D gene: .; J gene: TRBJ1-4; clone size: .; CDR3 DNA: TGTGCCACTAAACGGGATGAAAAACTGTTTTTT; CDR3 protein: CATKRDEKLFF
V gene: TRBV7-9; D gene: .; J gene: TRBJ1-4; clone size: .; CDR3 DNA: TGTGCCAGCAGCCAACCCGGACAGACTAATGAAAAACTGTTTTTT; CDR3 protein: CASSQPGQTNEKLFF
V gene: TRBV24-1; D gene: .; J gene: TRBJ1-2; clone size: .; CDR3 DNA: TGTGCCCTTCAGGGTGAAGGGGATGGCTACACCTTC; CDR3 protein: CALQGEGDGYTF
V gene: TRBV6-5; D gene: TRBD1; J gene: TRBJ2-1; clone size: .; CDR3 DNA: TGTGCCAGCAGTCGACCTACAGGGGCCTACAATGAGCAGTTCTTC; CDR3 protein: CASSRPTGAYNEQFF
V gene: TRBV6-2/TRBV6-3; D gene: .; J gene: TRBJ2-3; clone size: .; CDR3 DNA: TGTGCCAGCAGTCTAGACAGTGTCACAGATACGCAGTATTTT; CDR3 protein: CASSLDSVTDTQYF
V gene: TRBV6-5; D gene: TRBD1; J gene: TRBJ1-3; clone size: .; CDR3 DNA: TGTGCCAGCAGTCCGGACAGGAGCTCTGGAAACACCATATATTTT; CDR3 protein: CASSPDRSSGNTIYF
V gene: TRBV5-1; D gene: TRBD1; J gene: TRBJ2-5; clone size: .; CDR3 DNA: TGCGCCAGCAGCCCGCCGGGACAGATTGAGACCCAGTACTTC; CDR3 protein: CASSPPGQIETQYF
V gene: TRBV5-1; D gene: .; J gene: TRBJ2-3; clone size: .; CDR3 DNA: TGCGCCAGCCGCTCTCGAGCGAACGGGGATACGCAGTATTTT; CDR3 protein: CASRSRANGDTQYF
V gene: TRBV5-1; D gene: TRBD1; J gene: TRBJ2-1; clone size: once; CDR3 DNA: TGCGCCAGCAGCTTGCTAACCGGGACAGGGAGCAATGAGCAGTTCTTC; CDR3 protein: CASSLLTGTGSNEQFF
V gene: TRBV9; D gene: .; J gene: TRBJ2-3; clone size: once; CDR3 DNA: TGTGCCAGCAGCGATAGATTTGGGGGGGCGGATACGCAGTATTTT; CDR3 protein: CASSDRFGGADTQYF
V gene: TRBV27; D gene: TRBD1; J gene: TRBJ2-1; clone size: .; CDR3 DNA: TGTGCCAGCAGTTTAGGGACAGACAATGAGCAGTTCTTC; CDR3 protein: CASSLGTDNEQFF
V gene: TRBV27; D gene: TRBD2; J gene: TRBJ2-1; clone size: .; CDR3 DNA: TGTGCCAGCAGTTTTGAACTAGCGGGATCTAATGAGCAGTTCTTC; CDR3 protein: CASSFELAGSNEQFF
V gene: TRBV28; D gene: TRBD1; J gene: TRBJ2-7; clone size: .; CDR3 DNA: TGTGCCGCAGGGACAGGGGGATCCTACGAGCAGTACTTC; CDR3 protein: CAAGTGGSYEQYF
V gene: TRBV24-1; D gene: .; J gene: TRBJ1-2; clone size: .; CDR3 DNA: TGTGCCACCAGTGATCCCTCGCCAGGGACTAACTATGGCTACACCTTC; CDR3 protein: CATSDPSPGTNYGYTF
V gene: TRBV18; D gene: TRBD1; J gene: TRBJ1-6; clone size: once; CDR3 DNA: TGTGCCAGCTCACTCGACAGGGTGAATTCACCCCTCCACTTT; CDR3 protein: CASSLDRVNSPLHF
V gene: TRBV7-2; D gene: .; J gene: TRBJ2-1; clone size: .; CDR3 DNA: TGTGCCAGCAGCTCCGGCCCGGGGGACTCCTACAATGAGCAGTTCTTC; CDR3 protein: CASSSGPGDSYNEQFF
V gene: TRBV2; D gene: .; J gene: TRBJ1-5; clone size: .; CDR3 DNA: TGTGCCAGCAGTGACGGTGTCCATAGCAATCAGCCCCAGCATTTT; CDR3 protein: CASSDGVHSNQPQHF
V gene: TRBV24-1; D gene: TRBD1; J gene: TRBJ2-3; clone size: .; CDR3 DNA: TGTGCCACCAGTGATCCACCGGGACAGGTTGGGTCCAGCACAGATACGCAGTATTTT; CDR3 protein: CATSDPPGQVGSSTDTQYF
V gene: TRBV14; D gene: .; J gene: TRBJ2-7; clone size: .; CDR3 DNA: TGTGCCAGCAGCCAAGAGGGTCTGGGCCCCAACGAGCAGTACTTC; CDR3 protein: CASSQEGLGPNEQYF
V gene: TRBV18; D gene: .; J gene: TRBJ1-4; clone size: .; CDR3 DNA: TGTGCCAGCTCACCAGGTCAAGGACAGAATGAAAAACTGTTTTTT; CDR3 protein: CASSPGQGQNEKLFF
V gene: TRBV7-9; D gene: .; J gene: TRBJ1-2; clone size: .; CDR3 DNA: TGTGCCAGCAGCGCACACGGACTCCGCTATAACTATGGCTACACCTTC; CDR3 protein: CASSAHGLRYNYGYTF
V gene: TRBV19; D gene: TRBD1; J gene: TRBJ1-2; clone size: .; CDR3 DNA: TGTGCCAGTAGTTCGGACAGGGGGCACCATAACTATGGCTACACCTTC; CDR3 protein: CASSSDRGHHNYGYTF
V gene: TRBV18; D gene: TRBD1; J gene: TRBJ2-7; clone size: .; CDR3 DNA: TGTGCCAGCTCACGACAGGGGGCGTCCTACGAGCAGTACTTC; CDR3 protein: CASSRQGASYEQYF
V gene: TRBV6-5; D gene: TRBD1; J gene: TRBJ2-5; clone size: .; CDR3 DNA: TGTGCCAGCAGTTACGAGACAGGGATGGCGACCCAGTACTTC; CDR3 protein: CASSYETGMATQYF
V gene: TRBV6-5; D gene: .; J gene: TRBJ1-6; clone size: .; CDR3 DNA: TGTGCCAGCAGTTATTACGCGCGGGGGACAAATTCACCCCTCCACTTT; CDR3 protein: CASSYYARGTNSPLHF